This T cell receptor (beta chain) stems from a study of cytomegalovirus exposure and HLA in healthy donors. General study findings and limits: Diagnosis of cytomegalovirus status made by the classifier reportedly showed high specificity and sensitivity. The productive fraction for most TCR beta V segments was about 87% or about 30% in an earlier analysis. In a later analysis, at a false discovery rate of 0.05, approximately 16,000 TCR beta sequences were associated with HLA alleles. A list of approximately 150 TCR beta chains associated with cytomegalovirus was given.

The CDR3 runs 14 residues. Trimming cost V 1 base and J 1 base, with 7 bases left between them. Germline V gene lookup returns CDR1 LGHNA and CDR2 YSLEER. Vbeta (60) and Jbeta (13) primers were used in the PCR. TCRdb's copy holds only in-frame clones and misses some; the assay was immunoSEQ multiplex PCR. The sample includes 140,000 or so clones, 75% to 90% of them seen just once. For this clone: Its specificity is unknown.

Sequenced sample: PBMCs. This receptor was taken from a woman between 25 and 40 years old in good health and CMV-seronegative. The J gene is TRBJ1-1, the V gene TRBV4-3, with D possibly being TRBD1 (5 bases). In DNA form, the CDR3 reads TGCGCCAGCAGCCAAGGGGGGGAGAACACTGAAGCTTTCTTT. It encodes CASSQGGENTEAFF.